The 24 T cell receptor beta chains listed next were all sequenced from one sample in a study of shared clonotypes between healthy human individuals. Produced via immunoSEQ multiplex PCR; TCRdb's table is partial and in-frame only. The table records under 1,100,000 clones, about four fifths of them present only once. The sequenced sample was memory CD4+ T cells from PBMCs. The subset is: CD45RA-negative fraction. Receptors were obtained from a young man in good health. Some clones in this sample may be carry-over from other donors' samples.

The CDR3 coding sequence is TGTGCCAGCAGCTTTAGGAGCGGTCGGTACCAAGAGACCCAGTACTTC. It translates to CASSFRSGRYQETQYF. V is TRBV5-4 and J is TRBJ2-5, with D tentatively TRBD2 (5 bases). Germline CDR1 and CDR2: SGHNT and YYREEE (reference sequence). The CDR3 spans 16 residues. Deletions cut 2 bases from V and 0 bases from J, with 14 bases between.

This rearrangement joins TRBV7-9 to TRBJ1-2; no clear D gene. CDR1 and CDR2 from the germline V gene are SEHNR and FQNEAQ (reference sequence). The V and J ends lost 5 bases and 0 bases respectively, with 13 bases between them. This CDR3 spans 15 amino acids. The CDR3 bases are TGTGCCAGCAGCGACGGCGGGTCAGCTAACTATGGCTACACCTTC. Translated, it gives CASSDGGSANYGYTF. The variable domain in full, with the rest retrieved from reference TRBV7-9 and TRBJ1-2, is DTGVSQNPRHKITKRGQNVTFRCDPISEHNRLYWYRQTLGQGPEFLTYFQNEAQLEKSRLLSDRFSAERPKGSFSTLEIQRTEQGDSAMYLCASSDGGSANYGYTFGSGTRLTVV.

This clone showed up just a few times. The V call is TRBV6-1, the J call TRBJ2-7; possible D gene TRBD1, 6 bases. Trimming cost V 4 bases and J 0 bases, with 13 bases left between them. The CDR3 has 15 residues. Germline V gives CDR1 MNHNS, CDR2 SASEGT. CDR3 protein: CASSGGLVSSYEQYF. The CDR3 coding sequence is TGTGCCAGCAGTGGGGGGCTGGTGAGCTCCTACGAGCAGTACTTC.

The V gene is TRBV6-5, the J gene TRBJ1-2; a possible D gene is TRBD1 (5 bases). The CDR3 totals 13 residues. Germline V CDR1 and CDR2: MNHEY, SVGAGI. The V and J ends lost 2 bases and 8 bases respectively, with 12 bases between them. As DNA, the CDR3 is TGTGCCAGCAGTTACCCCCCAGGGAACGGCTACACCTTC. It encodes CASSYPPGNGYTF.

The sample holds a few counts of this clone. The chain uses TRBV9 and TRBJ1-2; 8 bases agree with TRBD1. Germline lookup yields CDR1 SGDLS and CDR2 YYNGEE. The CDR3 runs 14 residues. V lost 4 bases and J lost 7; bases outside the gene matches: 9. The CDR3 region is CASSLGQGGRGYTF. CDR3 sequence (DNA): TGTGCCAGCAGCCTAGGACAGGGTGGTCGTGGCTACACCTTC.

This chain links TRBV5-6 with TRBJ2-1; 12 nucleotides line up with TRBD2. This CDR3 comprises 18 residues. Germline V gives CDR1 SGHDT, CDR2 YYEEEE. The ends lost 4 bases at V and 0 bases at J; junction bases unmatched: 8. The CDR3 sequence: CASSQRATSGSSYNEQFF. In nucleotides, the CDR3 is TGTGCCAGCAGCCAAAGAGCGACTAGCGGGAGCTCCTACAATGAGCAGTTCTTC.

This chain joins TRBV30 and TRBJ2-7; TRBD2 might be the D (5 bases). Trimming removed 8 bases from V and 0 bases from J, with 20 bases in between. The germline V gene encodes CDR1 GTSNPN and CDR2 SVGIG (reference sequence). CDR3 length: 15 residues. CDR3 coding DNA: TGTGCCGGAGGCCGGGTATGGCCGTACTCCTACGAGCAGTACTTC. It specifies CAGGRVWPYSYEQYF.

This clone was counted between two and nine times. Other DNA sequences in this specimen translate into the identical CDR3. The V and J genes are TRBV11-2 and TRBJ2-3, with 8 bases matching TRBD1. Looked up from germline, CDR1 is SGHAT and CDR2 is FQNNGV. The CDR3 covers 13 residues. Trimming removed 5 bases from V and 6 bases from J; junction bases left unmatched: 4. CDR3 nucleotides: TGTGCCAGCAGCCTGGACAGGGCCGATACGCAGTATTTT. Protein product: CASSLDRADTQYF.

The chain joins TRBV27 to TRBJ1-5, with 7 bases that match TRBD1. This CDR3 is 16 amino acids long. Germline V lookup: CDR1 MNHEY, CDR2 SMNVEV (reference sequence). With 1 base clipped from V and 0 bases from J, the junction kept 3 bases outside the gene matches. The CDR3 protein is CASSLWGQFSNQPQHF. For the CDR3, the DNA is TGTGCCAGCAGTTTATGGGGACAGTTTAGCAATCAGCCCCAGCATTTT.

The rearrangement links TRBV28 to TRBJ1-1; tentatively, D is TRBD1 (5 bases). The CDR3 has 16 residues. Germline assignment: CDR1 MDHEN and CDR2 SYDVKM. V was clipped by 8 bases and J by 0 bases, with 19 bases between them. CDR3: CASHPRDGFLNTEAFF. In DNA form, the CDR3 reads TGTGCCAGCCACCCCCGGGACGGATTTTTGAACACTGAAGCTTTCTTT.

The rearrangement uses TRBV2 and TRBJ2-5; no clear D gene. Trimming removed 2 bases at V and 4 bases at J, with 5 bases between. The CDR3 is made up of 12 amino acids. Germline assignment: CDR1 SNHLY and CDR2 FYNNEI. CDR3 amino acids: CASSELRETQYF. The CDR3 bases are TGTGCCAGCAGTGAACTTCGAGAGACCCAGTACTTC.

In DNA form, the CDR3 reads TGTGCCAGCAAACCTACGGGCTATGGCTACACCTTC. Protein: CASKPTGYGYTF. The rearrangement uses TRBV6-6 and TRBJ1-2; D is unclear. The CDR3 sequence is 12 residues long. The V gene lost 7 bases and the J gene lost 4 bases, with 10 bases spanning the gap. Germline V lookup: CDR1 MNHNY, CDR2 SVGAGI (reference sequence).

The chain uses TRBV28 and TRBJ1-5, with D tentatively TRBD1 (5 bases). V was cut by 5 bases and J by 1 base, with 12 bases left in between. From germline, CDR1 is MDHEN and CDR2 SYDVKM. This CDR3 comprises 15 residues. The CDR3 bases are TGTGCCAGCAGTACCTATTGGGGGAGCAATCAGCCCCAGCATTTT. The encoded protein is CASSTYWGSNQPQHF. Full variable domain (rest looked up from reference TRBV28 and TRBJ1-5): DVKVTQSSRYLVKRTGEKVFLECVQDMDHENMFWYRQDPGLGLRLIYFSYDVKMKEKGDIPEGYSVSREKKERFSLILESASTNQTSMYLCASSTYWGSNQPQHFGDGTRLSIL.

The genes are TRBV5-6 and TRBJ2-4; possible D gene TRBD2, 6 bases. CDR1 is SGHDT and CDR2 is YYEEEE in the germline V gene. This CDR3 comprises 14 residues. Trimming took 2 bases from V and 2 from J, leaving 8 bases between them. DNA for the CDR3: TGTGCCAGCAGCTTTAGCGGAACCAAAAACATTCAGTACTTC. The encoded protein is CASSFSGTKNIQYF.

The V call is TRBV7-3, the J call TRBJ2-3; the D gene is possibly TRBD2 (5 bases). Germline V lookup: CDR1 SGHTA, CDR2 FQGTGA. Trimming removed 7 bases from V and 6 bases from J, with 14 bases in between. There are 13 residues in the CDR3. The DNA for the CDR3 is TGTGCCAGCACCCCCTACTCGGGGGATACGCAGTATTTT. Its translation is CASTPYSGDTQYF.

The gene calls are TRBV28 and TRBJ2-1; D remains unclear. The V end lost 2 bases, the J end lost 6 bases, and 11 bases lay between the germline ends. The CDR3 is 14 amino acids. The V gene's germline CDR1 is MDHEN and CDR2 SYDVKM. Here the CDR3 DNA reads TGTGCCAGCAGTTTAGCGACGCTGGGCAATGAGCAGTTCTTC. It encodes CASSLATLGNEQFF.

The V gene is TRBV5-5, the J gene TRBJ2-7; 7 bases line up with TRBD2. The CDR3 extends over 15 amino acids. With V trimmed by 5 bases and J by 3 bases, 11 bases remained unmatched. Germline V gene data show CDR1 as SGHKS and CDR2 as YYEKEE (reference sequence). This CDR3 reads CASRTQGTKSYEQYF. The CDR3 region has the DNA TGTGCCAGCAGGACCCAAGGGACTAAAAGCTACGAGCAGTACTTC. The full variable domain, with the rest looked up from reference TRBV5-5 and TRBJ2-7, is DAGVTQSPTHLIKTRGQQVTLRCSPISGHKSVSWYQQVLGQGPQFIFQYYEKEERGRGNFPDRFSARQFPNYSSELNVNALLLGDSALYLCASRTQGTKSYEQYFGPGTRLTVT.

CDR3 loop: CASRGGQGATYEQYF. The CDR3 coding sequence is TGTGCCAGCAGAGGAGGACAGGGGGCTACCTACGAGCAGTACTTC. This chain uses TRBV6-1 with TRBJ2-7, with 11 bases lining up with TRBD1. The CDR3 covers 15 residues. Germline V gene sequence: CDR1 MNHNS, CDR2 SASEGT. With 6 bases clipped from V and 2 bases from J, the junction kept 6 bases outside the gene matches.

This chain uses TRBV2 with TRBJ2-7; D is uncertain. CDR1 and CDR2 (germline): SNHLY, FYNNEI. The V gene lost 1 base and the J gene lost 6 bases, with 10 bases spanning the gap. This CDR3 comprises 13 residues. This chain's CDR3 is CASSEGLYREQYF. Here the CDR3 DNA reads TGTGCCAGCAGTGAAGGGTTATACCGCGAGCAGTACTTC.

This clone was counted once. The chain uses TRBV11-1 and TRBJ2-7, with 9 bases aligning to TRBD1. With V trimmed by 4 bases and J by 1 base, 17 bases remained unmatched. The germline gives CDR1 SGHAT, CDR2 FQDESV (reference sequence). The CDR3 has 19 amino acids. CDR3 DNA: TGTGCCAGCAGCTCCGCCGGGGGACAGGGTTTCGCCTATTCCTACGAGCAGTACTTC. This encodes CASSSAGGQGFAYSYEQYF. The variable domain in full, completed from reference TRBV11-1 and TRBJ2-7, reads EAEVAQSPRYKITEKSQAVAFWCDPISGHATLYWYRQILGQGPELLVQFQDESVVDDSQLPKDRFSAERLKGVDSTLKIQPAELGDSAMYLCASSSAGGQGFAYSYEQYFGPGTRLTVT.

With respect to this clone: A clone one base away is much larger, so this may be a read error. This CDR3 reads CASLRGRVNTEAFF. In DNA, the CDR3 is TGTGCCAGCCTTCGTGGACGGGTGAACACTGAAGCTTTCTTT. The V call is TRBV28, the J call TRBJ1-1; D is undetermined. The CDR3 has 14 amino acids. V was shortened by 8 bases and J by 0 bases, with 13 bases between the two germline ends. CDR1 and CDR2 from the germline V gene are MDHEN and SYDVKM. Combining the CDR3 with reference TRBV28 and TRBJ1-1 gives the whole variable domain DVKVTQSSRYLVKRTGEKVFLECVQDMDHENMFWYRQDPGLGLRLIYFSYDVKMKEKGDIPEGYSVSREKKERFSLILESASTNQTSMYLCASLRGRVNTEAFFGQGTRLTVV.

This clone occurred a few times. This chain joins TRBV2 and TRBJ2-7; D is perhaps TRBD2 (6 bases). V lost 4 bases, J lost 6 bases, and 13 bases lay in between. This CDR3 has 13 residues. Germline CDR1 SNHLY, CDR2 FYNNEI. The CDR3 spells CASSGPLGGEQYF. The CDR3 DNA sequence: TGTGCCAGCAGTGGTCCTCTCGGGGGCGAGCAGTACTTC. Complete variable domain (other parts from reference TRBV2 and TRBJ2-7): EPEVTQTPSHQVTQMGQEVILRCVPISNHLYFYWYRQILGQKVEFLVSFYNNEISEKSEIFDDQFSVERPDGSNFTLKIRSTKLEDSAMYFCASSGPLGGEQYFGPGTRLTVT.

This chain links TRBV29-1 with TRBJ2-1; D is possibly TRBD1 or TRBD2 (5 bases each). CDR3 length: 15 residues. CDR1 is SQVTM, CDR2 ANQGSEA, per germline. Trimming left V 5 bases short and J 8 bases short, with 22 bases between. CDR3 sequence (DNA): TGCAGCGTTCGAGGGACGTCTGGTTCGGGCGATGAGCAGTTCTTC. Translating gives CSVRGTSGSGDEQFF.

This clone showed up just a few times. The chain has TRBV25-1 and TRBJ1-2; D is undetermined. Germline V gene data show CDR1 as MGHDK and CDR2 as SYGVNS. The CDR3 totals 14 residues. Trimming cost V 3 bases and J 4 bases, with 12 bases left between them. CDR3 amino acids: CASSDVRGAYGYTF. The CDR3, as DNA: TGTGCCAGCAGTGATGTTCGGGGTGCCTATGGCTACACCTTC.